The text below deals with one TCR beta chain. This entry is derived from a study of technical replicates of blood from a few donors. Germline-derived CDR1 and CDR2 are SGDLS and YYNGEE. V dropped 6 bases and J dropped 5; count of bases not matched to a gene: 5. The CDR3 is 13 amino acids. Some clones are missing from TCRdb's copy, which holds only in-frame ones; the method was immunoSEQ multiplex PCR. The sample lists more than 65,000 clones, more than 90% occurring once. The material sequenced was T cells isolated from PBMCs. The source is a human donor in good health. The chain couples TRBV9 to TRBJ1-1, with TRBD1 matching over 9 bases. The CDR3 nucleotides are TGTGCCAGCACCGGGACAGGGAGGACTGAAGCTTTCTTT. Its protein product is CASTGTGRTEAFF.